The present T cell receptor beta chain was sequenced within a study of shared clonotypes between healthy human individuals (dated by TCRdb to the early 2020s). Background for the entire study: The cohort included three men and a couple of women between 18 and 49 years of age. For each donor, CD4 naive and CD4 memory were each given three plates, CD8 naive was given two plates, and CD8 memory was given one plate. Libraries were prepared and TCR repertoires were sequenced by different laboratories using diverse techniques, in order to increase sequencing depth and limit assay-specific biases. Between about 0.85 and 8.9 billion PBMCs per donor were obtained by leukapheresis. The study deeply sequenced blood TCR repertoires of five healthy adults to estimate repertoire size and the extent of clonotype sharing between individuals.

For this clone: There is no known antigen for this receptor. No base quality information exists; no much larger clone differs at one position.

For the CD8 naive samples, CD45RO-negative cells were positively selected for CCR7, yielding a CD45RA+CCR7+ population from which TemRA cells were excluded. The donors were healthy, HIV-negative adults who had no recently reported acute infections or vaccinations. All donors were Caucasian adults living in Nashville, Tennessee, USA. Blood was collected by leukapheresis, and PBMCs were isolated by Ficoll-Histopaque density gradient centrifugation and then cryopreserved in liquid nitrogen vapor phase. Analytical flow cytometry was used to check the purity and quantity of every magnetically sorted T cell population. Each sorted fraction had its genomic DNA isolated and then quantified by UV absorbance on a Nanodrop 2000c. Taken from the germline V gene, the CDR1 and CDR2 loops are SGDLS and YYNGEE. From cysteine to phenylalanine, the CDR3 is 15 amino acids long. Only the CDR3 part of the read is kept: 45 bases, read in frame from the first base. The trim is 0 bases for V and 0 bases for J, with a gap of 8 bases between the germline ends.

General findings and caveats noted by the study authors: Even with the large sequencing depth, rarefaction of the sorted-subset datasets indicated that sequencing was incomplete. Because the study included only a small number of donors, the genetic and exposure-history diversity represented was limited. Based on pairwise subsampling, the degree of clonotype sharing among donors was expected to be affected by sequencing depth. Clonotypes shared by all four sorted-subset donors showed higher generation probabilities than non-shared clonotypes. Only blood was sampled, and tissue TCR repertoires likely differ from those in blood. Across a few donors, around 5% of naive CD4, approximately 3.6% of naive CD8, around 2.5% of memory CD4, and 0.4% of memory CD8 clonotypes were shared. Naive subsets generally had larger estimated clonotype richness than memory subsets did.

Using the deep immunoSEQ assay, TCR CDR3 regions were amplified from genomic DNA by multiplex PCR. Extracted genomic DNA from each cell subset was distributed evenly across all wells of several immunoSEQ 96-well plates, and each plate was treated as a replicate. For sorted subsets, about 220 ng of genomic DNA, equivalent to 30,000 or so T cell genomes, went into each replicate PCR. Purified libraries were quantified with a Qubit 3.0 fluorometer, sized on a Bioanalyzer 2100, and re-quantified with the KAPA Library Quantification kit. Each immunoSEQ 96-well plate was sequenced on its own single-read 150-cycle Illumina NextSeq 550 flow cell. On the study's bioinformatics: Because the immunoSEQ output held only junctional sequences and lacked quality scores, the filtering could not match the filtering applied to full-length reads. To assign V/J genes and CDR3, sequences were annotated against IMGT germline references using PyIR, a Python wrapper for IgBLAST v1.9. Any read was removed if the V/J assignment was weak (E-value above 1e-6), the CDR3 was missing, or the read contained stop codons, out-of-frame junctions, or ambiguous translated residues. V3J clonotypes were defined as sequences sharing the same inferred V gene, J gene, and CDR3 amino acid sequence. Percentage overlap between repertoires was computed as shared unique clonotypes divided by the size of the smaller repertoire. Three approaches were used to assess repertoire richness: RTK rarefaction, the Chao1 estimator, and Recon v2.1 estimates of unobserved clonotypes. Generation probabilities for all TCRbeta clonotypes obtained by the gDNA method from a handful of donors were computed using OLGA. TCRdb took over this immuneACCESS table, retaining in-frame rearrangements with V and J assigned. Such tables are incomplete; in checked studies, under half of the missing clones stem from an unresolved V gene, and the remainder is unexplained. V, J and clone size derive from that table, while D and trimming were established from the DNA sequence. Counted in this sample were approximately 2,200,000 clones; roughly 91% of them appeared once. The ten largest clones capture under 2% of the sample.

The sample consisted of naive CD8+ T cells from PBMCs. Read against the paper, the sample's cell subset or site label means: CD45RA+CCR7+. The chain is encoded by TRBV9 joined to TRBJ2-3, with an unclear D gene assignment. The sequence came from a man aged 18 to 35 in good health. Some clones in this sample may be carry-over from other donors' samples. The nucleotide sequence is given as TGTGCCAGCAGCGTAGATAGGTATAGCACAGATACGCAGTATTTT. Its translation is CASSVDRYSTDTQYF.